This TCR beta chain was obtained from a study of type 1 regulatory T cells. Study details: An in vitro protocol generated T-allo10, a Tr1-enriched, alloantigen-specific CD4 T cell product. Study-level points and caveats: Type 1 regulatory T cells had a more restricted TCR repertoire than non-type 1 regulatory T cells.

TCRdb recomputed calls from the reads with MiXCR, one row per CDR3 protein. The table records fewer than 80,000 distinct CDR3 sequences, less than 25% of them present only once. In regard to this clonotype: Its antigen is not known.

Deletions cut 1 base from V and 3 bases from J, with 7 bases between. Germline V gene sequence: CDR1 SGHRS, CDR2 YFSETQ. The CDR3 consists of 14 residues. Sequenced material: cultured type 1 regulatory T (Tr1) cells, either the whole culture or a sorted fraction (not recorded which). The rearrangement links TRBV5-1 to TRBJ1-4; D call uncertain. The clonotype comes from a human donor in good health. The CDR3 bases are TGCGCCAGCAGCTTGTGGGGTTCTAATGAAAAACTGTTTTTT. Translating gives CASSLWGSNEKLFF.